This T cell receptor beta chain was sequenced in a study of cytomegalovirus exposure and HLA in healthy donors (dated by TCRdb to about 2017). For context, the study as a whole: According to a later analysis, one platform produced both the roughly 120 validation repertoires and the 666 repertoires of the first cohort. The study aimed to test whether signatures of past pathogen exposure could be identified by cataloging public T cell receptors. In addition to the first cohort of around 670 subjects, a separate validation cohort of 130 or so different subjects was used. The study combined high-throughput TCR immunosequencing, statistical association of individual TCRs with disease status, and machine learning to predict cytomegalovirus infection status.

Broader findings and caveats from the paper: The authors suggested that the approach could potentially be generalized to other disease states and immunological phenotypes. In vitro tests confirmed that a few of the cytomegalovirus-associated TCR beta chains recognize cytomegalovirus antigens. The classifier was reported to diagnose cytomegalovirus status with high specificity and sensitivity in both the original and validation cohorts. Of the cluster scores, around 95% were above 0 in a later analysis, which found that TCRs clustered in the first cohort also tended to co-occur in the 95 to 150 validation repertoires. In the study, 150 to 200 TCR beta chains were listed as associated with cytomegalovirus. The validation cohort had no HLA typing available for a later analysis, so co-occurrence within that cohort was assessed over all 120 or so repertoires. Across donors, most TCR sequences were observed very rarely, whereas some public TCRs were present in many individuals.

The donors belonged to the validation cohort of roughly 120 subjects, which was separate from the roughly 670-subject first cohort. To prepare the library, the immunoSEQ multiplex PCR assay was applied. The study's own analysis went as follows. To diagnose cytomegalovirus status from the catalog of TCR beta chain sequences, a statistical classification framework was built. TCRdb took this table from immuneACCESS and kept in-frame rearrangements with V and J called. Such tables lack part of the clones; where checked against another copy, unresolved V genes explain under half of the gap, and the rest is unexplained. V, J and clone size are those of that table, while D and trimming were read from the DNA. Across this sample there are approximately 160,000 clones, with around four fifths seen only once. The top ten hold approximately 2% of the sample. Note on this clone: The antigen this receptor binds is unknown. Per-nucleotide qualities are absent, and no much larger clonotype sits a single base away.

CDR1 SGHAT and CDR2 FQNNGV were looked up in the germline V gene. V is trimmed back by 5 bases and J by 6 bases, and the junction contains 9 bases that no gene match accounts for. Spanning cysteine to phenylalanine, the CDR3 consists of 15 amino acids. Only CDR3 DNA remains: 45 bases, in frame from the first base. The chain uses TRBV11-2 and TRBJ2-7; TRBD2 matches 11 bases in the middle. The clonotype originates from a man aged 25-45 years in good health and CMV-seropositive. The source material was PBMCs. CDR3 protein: CASSLSGGASGEQYF. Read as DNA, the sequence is TGTGCCAGCAGCCTTAGCGGGGGGGCGTCAGGCGAGCAGTACTTC.